A selection of T cell receptor beta chains follows, all from one sample in a study of T-cell memory formation after mild COVID-19. Via MiXCR, TCRdb re-called the 5' RACE reads, giving one row per CDR3 protein. The top ten clones hold 28% of a sample with approximately 100,000 distinct CDR3 sequences, over 15% of them seen once. The specimen was PBMCs or a T cell subset sorted from them (not recorded which). The source of these receptors is an adult woman who had mild COVID-19 (a few samples of this study predate the infection). Cell type and time point are not known. The CDR3 runs from the conserved cysteine through the conserved F or W. D genes are given only for firm matches. Expanded clones are given a class, and other clones once, few, many or no size at all.

J: TRBJ2-6; V: TRBV6-2/TRBV6-3; D: NA; size: NA; CDR3: CASSYRSGANVLTF; DNA: TGTGCCAGCAGTTACCGGTCTGGGGCCAACGTCCTGACTTTC
J: TRBJ2-1; V: TRBV5-1; D: NA; size: NA; CDR3: CASKAGYNEQFF; DNA: TGCGCCAGCAAGGCGGGTTACAATGAGCAGTTCTTC
J: TRBJ1-3; V: TRBV6-5; D: NA; size: few; CDR3: CASSPNGLMNTIYF; DNA: TGTGCCAGCAGTCCCAACGGGTTGATGAACACCATATATTTT
J: TRBJ2-1; V: TRBV11-2; D: TRBD2; size: few; CDR3: CASSPTSGRFSYNEQFF; DNA: TGTGCCAGCAGCCCGACTAGCGGGCGGTTCTCCTACAATGAGCAGTTCTTC
J: TRBJ2-1; V: TRBV5-1; D: TRBD2; size: few; CDR3: CASSGGLAGGPSSYNEQFF; DNA: TGCGCCAGCAGCGGAGGGCTAGCGGGGGGGCCTAGCTCCTACAATGAGCAGTTCTTC
J: TRBJ2-7; V: TRBV30; D: NA; size: few; CDR3: CAWSVGDYEQYF; DNA: TGTGCCTGGAGTGTAGGGGACTACGAGCAGTACTTC
J: TRBJ2-5; V: TRBV2; D: NA; size: NA; CDR3: CASSEAGYQETQYF; DNA: TGTGCCAGCAGTGAAGCAGGGTACCAAGAGACCCAGTACTTC
J: TRBJ2-1; V: TRBV15; D: NA; size: NA; CDR3: CATTQSWGSSYNEQFF; DNA: TGTGCCACCACCCAGAGTTGGGGGAGCTCCTACAATGAGCAGTTCTTC
J: TRBJ1-1; V: TRBV4-1; D: NA; size: once; CDR3: CASSPAGRGEAFF; DNA: TGCGCCAGCAGCCCCGCGGGGAGGGGTGAAGCTTTCTTT
J: TRBJ2-1; V: TRBV6-2/TRBV6-3; D: TRBD1; size: NA; CDR3: CASSFGTGNEQFF; DNA: TGTGCCAGCAGTTTTGGGACAGGGAATGAGCAGTTCTTC
J: TRBJ1-1; V: TRBV5-1; D: TRBD1; size: few; CDR3: CASSILPGQGYNTEAFF; DNA: TGCGCCAGCAGCATCCTTCCGGGACAGGGGTACAACACTGAAGCTTTCTTT
J: TRBJ2-7; V: TRBV5-1; D: TRBD2; size: NA; CDR3: CASSPDLAGEQYF; DNA: TGCGCCAGCAGCCCGGACTTAGCGGGCGAGCAGTACTTC
J: TRBJ2-7; V: TRBV4-2; D: TRBD2; size: few; CDR3: CASSVVLAGPNPVYYEQYF; DNA: TGTGCCAGCAGCGTGGTACTAGCGGGTCCCAACCCCGTCTACTACGAGCAGTACTTC
J: TRBJ2-1; V: TRBV7-6; D: NA; size: NA; CDR3: CASSHKGGHEQFF; DNA: TGTGCCAGCAGCCACAAGGGGGGCCATGAGCAGTTCTTC
J: TRBJ2-3; V: TRBV4-3; D: TRBD2; size: NA; CDR3: CASSSTSGSPPDTQYF; DNA: TGCGCCAGCAGCTCGACTAGCGGGAGTCCCCCAGATACGCAGTATTTT
J: TRBJ1-1; V: TRBV9; D: TRBD1; size: few; CDR3: CASSLGTGSTEAFF; DNA: TGTGCCAGCAGCCTCGGGACAGGGAGCACTGAAGCTTTCTTT
J: TRBJ1-1; V: TRBV29-1; D: NA; size: NA; CDR3: CSVEGDSYTEAFF; DNA: TGCAGCGTTGAAGGAGACAGTTACACTGAAGCTTTCTTT
J: TRBJ2-1; V: TRBV19; D: TRBD1; size: few; CDR3: CASSGTGQVF; DNA: TGTGCCAGTAGTGGGACAGGGCAGGTCTTC
J: TRBJ2-1; V: TRBV27; D: NA; size: NA; CDR3: CASSPSPTGYNEQFF; DNA: TGTGCCAGCAGTCCATCCCCGACAGGATATAATGAGCAGTTCTTC
J: TRBJ2-1; V: TRBV5-6; D: NA; size: NA; CDR3: CASSLTGIYYNEQFF; DNA: TGTGCCAGCAGCTTGACAGGGATTTACTACAATGAGCAGTTCTTC
J: TRBJ2-2; V: TRBV7-6; D: NA; size: few; CDR3: CASSLAWTGELFF; DNA: TGTGCCAGCAGCTTAGCCTGGACCGGGGAGCTGTTTTTT
J: TRBJ2-7; V: TRBV7-3; D: NA; size: NA; CDR3: CASSLTEGLGEQYF; DNA: TGTGCCAGCAGCTTAACGGAGGGTTTGGGCGAGCAGTACTTC
J: TRBJ2-2; V: TRBV7-9; D: NA; size: few; CDR3: CASSWGSGELFF; DNA: TGTGCCAGCAGTTGGGGCTCCGGGGAGCTGTTTTTT
J: TRBJ2-7; V: TRBV7-9; D: NA; size: few; CDR3: CASSYFGQHEQYF; DNA: TGTGCCAGCAGCTACTTTGGGCAGCACGAGCAGTACTTC
J: TRBJ2-3; V: TRBV13; D: TRBD2; size: NA; CDR3: CASSAGMGLAGDTQYF; DNA: TGTGCCAGCAGCGCGGGGATGGGACTAGCGGGAGATACGCAGTATTTT
J: TRBJ2-1; V: TRBV6-5; D: TRBD2; size: NA; CDR3: CASSSGTSGLPYNEQFF; DNA: TGTGCCAGCAGCTCCGGGACTAGCGGGCTACCCTACAATGAGCAGTTCTTC
J: TRBJ2-1; V: TRBV7-8; D: NA; size: NA; CDR3: CASSYSRPPNNEQFF; DNA: TGTGCCAGCAGTTACAGCCGACCCCCGAACAATGAGCAGTTCTTC
J: TRBJ2-1; V: TRBV6-4; D: TRBD2; size: NA; CDR3: CARTPPGGRQYNEQFF; DNA: TGTGCCAGGACTCCCCCAGGCGGGAGGCAGTACAATGAGCAGTTCTTC
J: TRBJ2-1; V: TRBV4-1; D: TRBD2; size: few; CDR3: CASSHPSGGNEQFF; DNA: TGCGCCAGCAGCCATCCTAGCGGGGGTAATGAGCAGTTCTTC
J: TRBJ1-1; V: TRBV7-6; D: TRBD1; size: few; CDR3: CASSTGGQQMNTEAFF; DNA: TGTGCCAGCTCTACAGGGGGACAGCAAATGAACACTGAAGCTTTCTTT
J: TRBJ2-2; V: TRBV27; D: NA; size: NA; CDR3: CASSRWGQGTGELFF; DNA: TGTGCCAGCAGTCGATGGGGGCAGGGCACCGGGGAGCTGTTTTTT